Below, 5 T cell receptor beta chains from the same sample are listed, as sequenced in a study of cytomegalovirus exposure and HLA in healthy donors. The PCR used 60 Vbeta and 13 Jbeta primers. Using immunoSEQ multiplex PCR, the repertoire was profiled, and TCRdb retains in-frame clones only, with some absent. The sample yields 160,000 or so clones, 87% seen once. The sample consisted of PBMCs. The receptor set was obtained from a woman aged 25 to 39 in good health and CMV-seronegative.

The chain recombines TRBV5-6 with TRBJ2-3; the match to TRBD1 covers 12 bases. This CDR3 spans 17 amino acids. J gave up 2 bases and V 0 bases, and 4 bases lay outside the gene matches. CDR1 is SGHDT, CDR2 YYEEEE, per germline. The CDR3 DNA sequence: TGTGCCAGCAGCTTGGCCGGGGGACAGGGGGCCACAGATACGCAGTATTTT. Translated: CASSLAGGQGATDTQYF.

The chain is built from TRBV2 and TRBJ2-1, with 8 bases matching TRBD2. V was clipped by 6 bases and J by 4 bases; unmatched bases: 11. The germline V gene encodes CDR1 SNHLY and CDR2 FYNNEI. The CDR3 is 16 amino acids. In nucleotides, the CDR3 is TGTGCCAGCAGCGAACTAGGACTAGCACAGTACAATGAGCAGTTCTTC. Translated: CASSELGLAQYNEQFF.

This clone was recorded many times. V gene TRBV7-2 combines with J gene TRBJ1-6, with 8 bases aligning to TRBD1. V trimming: 4 bases; J trimming: 11 bases; junction bases outside the gene matches: 13. The CDR3 has 16 residues. Germline V CDR1 and CDR2: SGHTA, FQGNSA. The chain's CDR3 is CASSSTPGTGTAPLHF. CDR3 sequence (DNA): TGTGCCAGCAGCTCGACGCCTGGGACAGGAACGGCACCCCTCCACTTT.

The chain employs TRBV5-4 and TRBJ1-3, with 11 bases that match TRBD1. Germline V lookup: CDR1 SGHNT, CDR2 YYREEE (reference sequence). The CDR3 length is 17 residues. Losses at the gene ends were 5 bases for V and 2 bases for J; bases not matched to a gene: 9. CDR3 DNA sequence: TGTGCCAGCAGGGGGGACAGGGGGTCCGGAACTGGAAACACCATATATTTT. This sequence encodes CASRGDRGSGTGNTIYF.

This clone came up once. The V gene is TRBV29-1, the J gene TRBJ1-1; 7 bases match TRBD1. The CDR3 loop spans 16 amino acids. V lost 6 bases, J lost 0 bases, and 13 bases stayed unmatched. The germline gives CDR1 SQVTM, CDR2 ANQGSEA. Here the CDR3 reads CSVGDGRGMMNTEAFF. The DNA of the CDR3 is TGCAGCGTAGGGGACGGCAGGGGGATGATGAACACTGAAGCTTTCTTT.